A single sample gave rise to the 25 T cell receptor beta chains below, sequenced in a study of Tregs in tolerant kidney transplant recipients. TCRdb's copy holds only in-frame clones and misses some; the assay was immunoSEQ multiplex PCR. Counted here are 50,000 to 75,000 clones, around 98% occurring once; the ten biggest clones make up around 0.34%. The sequences come from Tregs from blood, collected before the transplant. Source of these receptors: a human donor who received a combined kidney and bone marrow transplant.

The chain recombines TRBV30 with TRBJ1-2; no clear D gene. CDR3 length equals 14 residues. The germline V and J ends were trimmed by 2 bases and 1 base, with 11 bases remaining between them. Germline V lookup: CDR1 GTSNPN, CDR2 SVGIG (reference sequence). The CDR3 here is CAWSQTPNNYGYTF. The CDR3 bases are TGTGCCTGGAGTCAGACACCAAATAACTATGGCTACACCTTC.

This chain connects TRBV5-1 to TRBJ2-5, with 15 bases matching TRBD2. Trimming cost V 4 bases and J 2 bases; bases outside gene matches: 6. CDR3 length: 17 residues. Looked up from germline, CDR1 is SGHRS and CDR2 is YFSETQ. CDR3 coding DNA: TGCGCCAGCAGCCTTGGACTAGCGGGGGGGCTACAAGAGACCCAGTACTTC. Protein: CASSLGLAGGLQETQYF.

The chain uses TRBV5-1 and TRBJ2-5; weak D call: TRBD2 (5 bases). Trimming took off 2 bases at V and 2 bases at J, with 19 bases between the two ends. Germline V lookup: CDR1 SGHRS, CDR2 YFSETQ. The CDR3 runs 17 residues. CDR3 region: CASSLGPKGTGQETQYF. CDR3 in DNA: TGCGCCAGCAGCTTAGGGCCGAAGGGTACGGGACAAGAGACCCAGTACTTC. The full variable domain, with the rest looked up from reference TRBV5-1 and TRBJ2-5, is KAGVTQTPRYLIKTRGQQVTLSCSPISGHRSVSWYQQTPGQGLQFLFEYFSETQRNKGNFPGRFSGRQFSNSRSEMNVSTLELGDSALYLCASSLGPKGTGQETQYFGPGTRLLVL.

This chain joins TRBV7-3 and TRBJ2-3; 8 nucleotides align to TRBD1. Trimming took 2 bases from V and 6 from J; bases not matched to a gene: 4. Germline CDR1 and CDR2: SGHTA and FQGTGA. The CDR3 is 14 amino acids. The CDR3 bases are TGTGCCAGCAGCTTACAGGGGGCGTTGGATACGCAGTATTTT. Its protein is CASSLQGALDTQYF.

The V gene is TRBV7-2, the J gene TRBJ2-3, with TRBD2 matching over 9 bases. The CDR3 consists of 18 residues. V lost 2 bases, J lost 6 bases, and 15 bases stayed unmatched. CDR1 and CDR2 from the germline V gene are SGHTA and FQGNSA. The CDR3 DNA reads as TGTGCCAGCAGCTTAAGGACGAGCGGGAGGCCAGGTAGGGATACGCAGTATTTT. It translates to CASSLRTSGRPGRDTQYF.

This chain links TRBV10-3 with TRBJ1-2, with 8 bases identical to TRBD1. Germline trimming cut 0 bases from V and 7 bases from J; bases unmatched to any gene: 13. There are 17 residues in the CDR3. The germline V gene encodes CDR1 ENHRY and CDR2 SYGVKD. This CDR3 is CAISESRQGATSGGYTF. CDR3 sequence (DNA): TGTGCCATCAGTGAGTCGAGGCAGGGGGCGACAAGTGGTGGCTACACCTTC.

V and J are TRBV5-1 and TRBJ2-7; 15 nucleotides line up with TRBD2. Germline V gene lookup returns CDR1 SGHRS and CDR2 YFSETQ. The CDR3 loop spans 18 amino acids. V shed 4 bases and J 0 bases; nucleotides not matched to a gene: 8. CDR3 residues: CASSPWTSGRVLSYEQYF. CDR3 nucleotide sequence: TGCGCCAGCAGCCCCTGGACTAGCGGGAGGGTCCTCTCCTACGAGCAGTACTTC.

The J gene is TRBJ2-5, the V gene TRBV7-8; 9 nucleotides match TRBD1. CDR1 and CDR2 from the germline V gene are SGHVS and FQNEAQ. This CDR3 comprises 16 residues. V was clipped by 5 bases and J by 1 base; unmatched bases: 8. In DNA, the CDR3 is TGTGCCAGCAGCAAACCGGGACAGGGAATCCAAGAGACCCAGTACTTC. Its protein product is CASSKPGQGIQETQYF.

In this sample, this clone turned up once. V gene TRBV10-3 combines with J gene TRBJ2-1; a possible D gene is TRBD2 (6 bases). This CDR3 spans 15 amino acids. V was trimmed by 3 bases and J by 7 bases, leaving 16 bases between them. Germline CDR1 is ENHRY and CDR2 is SYGVKD. The CDR3 bases are TGTGCCATCAGTGACCCCAGGGCCGGAGGGAATGAGCAGTTCTTC. It is translated as CAISDPRAGGNEQFF.

This chain connects TRBV9 to TRBJ2-5; D uncertain. Germline V CDR1 and CDR2: SGDLS, YYNGEE. Trimming took off 0 bases at V and 5 bases at J, with 11 bases between the two ends. The CDR3 spans 14 residues. In DNA form, the CDR3 reads TGTGCCAGCAGCGTAGCTACTGCCTCGGAGACCCAGTACTTC. Translated: CASSVATASETQYF.

This sequence joins TRBV27 and TRBJ1-4; TRBD1 aligns across 9 bases. Germline CDR1 MNHEY, CDR2 SMNVEV (reference sequence). This CDR3 is 18 amino acids long. Losses at the gene ends were 1 base for V and 8 bases for J; bases not matched to a gene: 14. As DNA, the CDR3 is TGTGCCAGCAGTTTATTCGTGCCATACAGGGGGCGCCTGGAAAAACTGTTTTTT. Translated, it gives CASSLFVPYRGRLEKLFF. The variable domain in full, completed from reference TRBV27 and TRBJ1-4, reads EAQVTQNPRYLITVTGKKLTVTCSQNMNHEYMSWYRQDPGLGLRQIYYSMNVEVTDKGDVPEGYKVSRKEKRNFPLILESPSPNQTSLYFCASSLFVPYRGRLEKLFFGSGTQLSVL.

This clone came up once. This chain uses TRBV2 with TRBJ2-7; D is unresolved. V dropped 2 bases and J dropped 3 bases, with 5 bases sitting between them. Germline V CDR1 and CDR2: SNHLY, FYNNEI. The length of the CDR3 is 12 residues. CDR3: CASSETLYEQYF. The CDR3 DNA follows: TGTGCCAGCAGTGAAACTCTCTACGAGCAGTACTTC.

The V gene is TRBV6-6, the J gene TRBJ2-7; 10 nucleotides line up with TRBD1. The CDR3 spans 15 residues. Trimming at V came to 5 bases and at J to 6 bases, leaving 10 bases not matched to a gene. CDR1 is MNHNY, CDR2 SVGAGI, per germline (reference sequence). The CDR3 loop is CASSALHDRGPEQYF. The CDR3 nucleotides are TGTGCCAGCAGTGCTTTACACGACAGGGGGCCCGAGCAGTACTTC.

This sequence joins TRBV5-1 and TRBJ2-5; 7 bases match TRBD1. V trimming: 0 bases; J trimming: 5 bases; junction bases outside the gene matches: 4. CDR3 length equals 14 residues. CDR1 SGHRS and CDR2 YFSETQ come from the germline V gene. The CDR3 nucleotides are TGCGCCAGCAGCTTGGACAGGGGATGGGAGACCCAGTACTTC. This codes for CASSLDRGWETQYF.

This rearrangement joins TRBV28 to TRBJ1-2; the match to TRBD1 covers 8 bases. Germline V gene data show CDR1 as MDHEN and CDR2 as SYDVKM. There are 13 residues in the CDR3. Trimming cost V 5 bases and J 2 bases; bases outside gene matches: 1. The CDR3 sequence: CASSRQGNYGYTF. CDR3 nucleotides: TGTGCCAGCAGTCGACAGGGGAACTATGGCTACACCTTC.

The genes are TRBV7-3 and TRBJ1-1, with D perhaps TRBD1 (6 bases). The germline V gene has CDR1 SGHTA and CDR2 FQGTGA. The CDR3 runs 15 residues. The V end was cut by 5 bases, the J end by 2 bases, with 15 bases between. In DNA form, the CDR3 reads TGTGCCAGCAGCCTCACGGCGGGGGGCAACACTGAAGCTTTCTTT. Translated: CASSLTAGGNTEAFF.

The V gene is TRBV11-3, the J gene TRBJ2-2; TRBD1 aligns across 8 bases. The CDR3 length is 16 residues. The germline V gene encodes CDR1 SGHNT and CDR2 YENEEA. The ends lost 5 bases at V and 2 bases at J; junction bases unmatched: 7. CDR3 region: CASSPKTGVNTGELFF. DNA for the CDR3: TGTGCCAGCAGCCCAAAGACAGGGGTCAACACCGGGGAGCTGTTTTTT.

This clone was recorded only once. The chain links TRBV11-3 to TRBJ2-1, with a weak D call TRBD2 (5 bases). Germline loops: CDR1 SGHNT, CDR2 YENEEA. V dropped 1 base and J dropped 5 bases, with 18 bases sitting between them. This CDR3 spans 17 amino acids. CDR3 sequence: CASSLVSIRSGHNEQFF. CDR3 nucleotides: TGTGCCAGCAGCTTAGTAAGTATTAGGAGCGGTCACAATGAGCAGTTCTTC.

The chain uses TRBV5-1 and TRBJ2-1, with 8 nucleotides matching TRBD2. Germline V gene data show CDR1 as SGHRS and CDR2 as YFSETQ. This CDR3 has 17 residues. V dropped 0 bases and J dropped 3; count of bases not matched to a gene: 8. In DNA, the CDR3 is TGCGCCAGCAGCTTGGTTAGGGCGGGAGGACTCTACAATGAGCAGTTCTTC. It is translated as CASSLVRAGGLYNEQFF.

The chain links TRBV6-5 to TRBJ1-1; a weak D match, TRBD1 (5 bases). Trimming removed 7 bases from V and 6 bases from J, with 18 bases in between. Germline CDR1 MNHEY, CDR2 SVGAGI. The CDR3 loop spans 14 amino acids. CDR3 bases: TGTGCCAGCACCCCGTTCAGGGATAGGCCTGAAGCTTTCTTT. Its translation is CASTPFRDRPEAFF.

The table lists this clone with a count of one. The chain couples TRBV7-9 to TRBJ2-3; 10 bases map to TRBD2. The germline gives CDR1 SEHNR, CDR2 FQNEAQ (reference sequence). The CDR3 spans 14 residues. The V segment lost 6 bases and the J segment 4 bases; nucleotides outside the gene matches: 4. The CDR3 DNA reads as TGTGCCAGCAGATACAGCGGGAGGGCAGATACGCAGTATTTT. Translating gives CASRYSGRADTQYF.

The rearrangement links TRBV7-8 to TRBJ1-5; a possible D gene is TRBD1 (6 bases). V was clipped by 1 base and J by 1 base, with 8 bases between them. Germline V gives CDR1 SGHVS, CDR2 FQNEAQ. The length of the CDR3 is 15 residues. DNA of the CDR3: TGTGCCAGCAGCTTAGGGGACATAAGCAATCAGCCCCAGCATTTT. It codes for CASSLGDISNQPQHF.

The chain couples TRBV5-1 to TRBJ2-1; a weak D match, TRBD1 (5 bases). V was shortened by 5 bases and J by 1 base, with 10 bases between the two germline ends. Germline V gene data show CDR1 as SGHRS and CDR2 as YFSETQ. CDR3 length: 14 amino acids. The CDR3 reads CASSQGKSYNEQFF. The CDR3 region has the DNA TGCGCCAGCAGTCAGGGAAAATCCTACAATGAGCAGTTCTTC. Full variable domain (remainder filled in from reference TRBV5-1 and TRBJ2-1): KAGVTQTPRYLIKTRGQQVTLSCSPISGHRSVSWYQQTPGQGLQFLFEYFSETQRNKGNFPGRFSGRQFSNSRSEMNVSTLELGDSALYLCASSQGKSYNEQFFGPGTRLTVL.

The CDR3 protein is CAISGTRVEQYF. In nucleotides, the CDR3 is TGTGCCATCAGTGGGACTAGAGTTGAGCAGTACTTC. This chain links TRBV10-3 with TRBJ2-7; 7 bases are shared with TRBD2. Trimming cost V 4 bases and J 7 bases; bases outside gene matches: 4. From germline, CDR1 is ENHRY and CDR2 SYGVKD. This CDR3 has 12 residues.

The chain recombines TRBV6-1 with TRBJ1-5; possibly TRBD1 for D (6 bases). V lost 5 bases, J lost 4 bases, and 15 bases lay in between. Germline CDR1 reads MNHNS; CDR2 reads SASEGT. The CDR3 contains 15 residues. The CDR3 is CASSPLLGANQPQHF. The CDR3 DNA follows: TGTGCCAGCAGTCCCCTTCTGGGGGCTAATCAGCCCCAGCATTTT.